One TCR beta chain is described in this entry. The antigen remains unidentified. The data derive from a study of OX40 agonist ivuxolimab in advanced cancers. The overall study: The patients' treatment was ivuxolimab, an agonistic anti-OX40 (CD134) antibody. The group had a mean age of about 64 years, ranged from 23 to 79, and was 80% to 85% male. Findings and caveats of the study: Low clonal expansion, among the lowest seen, marked partial responders at 0.1-3.0 mg/kg.

Profiled with immunoSEQ multiplex PCR; TCRdb holds only in-frame clones, not every one. The table has around 69,000 clones, 65% to 90% seen once. CDR3 length: 12 residues. The ends were cut back, 8 bases at V and 2 bases at J, with 10 bases in the middle. CDR1 is MNHNY and CDR2 is SVGAGI in the germline V gene (reference sequence). This receptor was obtained from an adult with an advanced solid tumor such as melanoma, head and neck, liver or kidney cancer. The input for sequencing was CD4+ or CD8+ T cells sorted from blood, taken in a trial of the OX40 agonist ivuxolimab. The chain employs TRBV6-6 and TRBJ2-7, with D perhaps assigned TRBD1 or TRBD2 (5 bases each). As DNA, the CDR3 is TGTGCCAGCGGGGGTGGTACCTACGAGCAGTACTTC. Translation gives CASGGGTYEQYF.